These 26 T cell receptor beta chains were all obtained from the same sample, sequenced in a study of tumor-infiltrating lymphocytes in primary liver carcinoma. Germline DNA was also extracted, and blood RNA derived from unsorted whole blood. The template, about 550 ng total RNA, yielded TCR beta cDNA made with a constant-region primer. What produced the TCR beta libraries was three nested multiplex PCR rounds using slightly modified ARM-PCR. The first two PCR rounds used TRBV1-TRBV30 primers with a Cbeta primer, 10 cycles each. One entry per CDR3 protein, called by TCRdb with MiXCR from the multiplex PCR reads. The sample contains fewer than 400,000 distinct CDR3 sequences, 55% to 65% of which appear only once. The sequencing sample was made of peripheral blood. The receptors were gathered from a man aged 35-49 years with primary liver carcinoma and hepatitis B virus infection.

The genes are TRBV20-1 and TRBJ2-1; D gene unclear. V was cut by 0 bases and J by 0 bases, with 6 bases left in between. Germline V gene data show CDR1 as DFQATT and CDR2 as SNEGSKA (reference sequence). CDR3 length: 14 amino acids. CDR3 sequence reads: CSARDLPSYNEQFF. The CDR3 DNA reads as TGCAGTGCTAGAGACCTACCCTCCTACAATGAGCAGTTCTTC.

The V and J genes are TRBV5-1 and TRBJ1-5; TRBD1 matches 8 bases. The length of the CDR3 is 13 residues. The V segment lost 5 bases and the J segment 6 bases; nucleotides outside the gene matches: 4. Per the germline V gene, CDR1 is SGHRS and CDR2 is YFSETQ. The CDR3 bases are TGCGCCAGCAGGACAGGGGAATCTCAGCCCCAGCATTTT. Its protein is CASRTGESQPQHF.

There are many counts of this clonotype. This chain uses TRBV6-6 with TRBJ1-2, with TRBD1 as a possible D gene (6 bases). The V end was cut by 4 bases, the J end by 1 base, with 10 bases between. Looked up from germline, CDR1 is MNHNY and CDR2 is SVGAGI (reference sequence). This CDR3 is built from 14 residues. The CDR3 bases are TGTGCCAGCAGTTTCCCGGACAGTAACTATGGCTACACCTTC. Its translation is CASSFPDSNYGYTF.

This clonotype was found many times. This chain links TRBV29-1 with TRBJ1-2; D perhaps matches TRBD1 (5 bases). The CDR3 spans 13 residues. V dropped 7 bases and J dropped 0 bases, with 12 bases sitting between them. CDR1 is SQVTM and CDR2 is ANQGSEA in the germline V gene. For the CDR3, the DNA is TGCAGCGCCTCAGGGTTGGCTAACTATGGCTACACCTTC. This encodes CSASGLANYGYTF.

Only one count was recorded for this clonotype. The gene calls are TRBV7-2 and TRBJ2-1, with D possibly matching TRBD2 (5 bases). CDR1 and CDR2 from the germline V gene are SGHTA and FQGNSA. Trimming took 3 bases from V and 7 from J, leaving 16 bases between them. This CDR3 region has 15 residues. The CDR3 coding sequence is TGTGCCAGCAGCTTCGCCCGAGGAGGAACGAATGAGCAGTTCTTC. Encoded protein: CASSFARGGTNEQFF.

Concerning this clonotype itself: At one end, the junction sequence differs from germline, possibly due to a read error. The chain joins TRBV11-2 to TRBJ2-1, with 7 bases identical to TRBD1. The CDR3 runs 15 residues. Germline-derived CDR1 and CDR2 are SGHAT and FQNNGV. CDR3 nucleotide sequence: TGTACCAGCAGCCTCCGAAGACAGGGACGCAATGAACAGTTCTTC. This sequence encodes CTSSLRRQGRNEQFF.

Many counts were recorded for this clonotype. CDR3 protein: CASRKGLPFNEQFF. The CDR3, as DNA: TGTGCCAGCAGAAAGGGACTCCCCTTCAATGAGCAGTTCTTC. The chain has TRBV6-6 and TRBJ2-1; the D gene is possibly TRBD2 (6 bases). The CDR3 has 14 residues. Trimming removed 6 bases at V and 6 bases at J, with 15 bases between. Germline loops: CDR1 MNHNY, CDR2 SVGAGI (reference sequence).

This rearrangement joins TRBV5-1 to TRBJ1-1; D is ambiguous. Trimming pared 2 bases from V and 0 bases from J, leaving 8 bases between. The germline gives CDR1 SGHRS, CDR2 YFSETQ. This CDR3 has 14 residues. CDR3 bases: TGCGCCAGCAGCTTAGGCAGCATGAACACTGAAGCTTTCTTT. Its protein product is CASSLGSMNTEAFF.

The chain links TRBV5-6 to TRBJ2-1, with 9 positions matching TRBD2. Trimming at V came to 4 bases and at J to 4 bases, leaving 9 bases not matched to a gene. This CDR3 region has 16 residues. In germline, CDR1 is SGHDT, CDR2 YYEEEE. Here the CDR3 reads CASSHTGTSTYNEQFF. The DNA of the CDR3 is TGTGCCAGCAGCCATACCGGGACTAGCACTTACAATGAGCAGTTCTTC.

The chain has TRBV5-1 and TRBJ1-1, with a possible D match to TRBD1 (5 bases). Trimming shortened V by 2 bases and J by 4 bases, and 12 bases separated the two germline ends. CDR1 is SGHRS, CDR2 YFSETQ, per germline. There are 14 residues in the CDR3. The CDR3 here is CASSFSRVSTEAFF. CDR3 nucleotide sequence: TGCGCCAGCAGCTTCAGCAGGGTAAGCACTGAAGCTTTCTTT.

Concerning this clonotype: With a much larger clone just one base away, this may be a read error. The rearrangement uses TRBV12-3 or TRBV12-4 and TRBJ2-7; 11 nucleotides match TRBD2. The CDR3 contains 15 residues. With V trimmed by 10 bases and J by 6 bases, 14 bases remained unmatched. CDR3 residues: CAISLRTSGYAEQYF. The CDR3 nucleotides are TGTGCCATCAGCCTCCGGACTAGCGGGTATGCCGAGCAGTACTTC.

This clonotype showed up just a few times. The V gene is TRBV10-3, the J gene TRBJ2-1, with 10 bases identical to TRBD1. Germline V gene sequence: CDR1 ENHRY, CDR2 SYGVKD. Losses at the gene ends were 8 bases for V and 7 bases for J; bases not matched to a gene: 5. The CDR3 covers 13 residues. CDR3 region: CAIGQGVANEQFF. For the CDR3, the DNA is TGTGCCATCGGACAGGGGGTAGCAAATGAGCAGTTCTTC.

The V call is TRBV4-1, the J call TRBJ1-1; TRBD1 matches at 7 bases. This CDR3 region has 14 residues. Germline assignment: CDR1 MGHRA and CDR2 YSYEKL. The V segment lost 2 bases and the J segment 4 bases; nucleotides outside the gene matches: 4. CDR3 sequence: CASSQSGGGTEAFF. The DNA of the CDR3 is TGCGCCAGCAGCCAATCAGGGGGGGGCACTGAAGCTTTCTTT.

On this clonotype: A read error is possible here, since a much larger clone lies one base away. V gene TRBV10-3 combines with J gene TRBJ1-2; D may be TRBD1 (6 bases). The CDR3 sequence is 14 residues long. The germline gives CDR1 ENHRY, CDR2 SYGVKD. In DNA form, the CDR3 reads TGTGCCATCAGTGAGTCGATAACAGGGACTGGCTCCACCTTC. Translating gives CAISESITGTGSTF.

In the case of this clonotype: A read error may be the cause here, since a much bigger clone is one base away. This chain connects TRBV24-1 to TRBJ2-5; no clear D gene. Germline assignment: CDR1 KGHDR and CDR2 SFDVKD. The CDR3 length is 14 residues. In nucleotides, the CDR3 is TGTGACACCAGTGATCCTAATCCTGGAGAGACCCAGTACTTC. It codes for CDTSDPNPGETQYF.

In regard to this clonotype: An end of the junction differs from the germline gene, which may be a read error. The J gene is TRBJ2-7, the V gene TRBV6-5, with TRBD2 matching 12 bases. Germline V lookup: CDR1 MNHEY, CDR2 SVGAGI. The CDR3 is 14 residues long. The CDR3 DNA reads as TGTGCCAGCAGTTTACTAGCGGGAGGTTTCGAGGAGTACTTC. Translated: CASSLLAGGFEEYF.

This clonotype has just one count. This may stem from a read error, because a much larger clone lies one nucleotide away. This chain joins TRBV4-1 and TRBJ2-1, with D possibly being TRBD2 (6 bases). CDR1 is MGHRA, CDR2 YSYEKL, per germline. The V end lost 5 bases, the J end lost 8 bases, and 25 bases lay between the germline ends. CDR3 length equals 17 residues. CDR3: CASSEGVGTQVSDEQFF. The CDR3 DNA is TGCGCCAGCAGCGAAGGCGTCGGGACTCAGGTGTCGGATGAGCAGTTCTTC.

Comments on this clonotype: This could be a read error, since a much larger clone is one nucleotide away. This chain links TRBV29-1 with TRBJ2-1, with D unclear. The germline V gene has CDR1 SQVTM and CDR2 ANQGSEA. CDR3 length: 13 residues. The CDR3 DNA follows: TGCAGCTTTTTTGGGTCCTCCTACAATGAGCAGCTCTTC. Protein sequence: CSFFGSSYNEQLF.

As for this clonotype: One end of the junction does not line up with germline, which may come from a read error. The chain recombines TRBV4-3 with TRBJ2-3; D gene uncertain. CDR1 is LGHNA, CDR2 YSLEER, per germline. CDR3 size: 14 residues. The CDR3 protein is CTSSQAARTYTQYF. CDR3 DNA sequence: TGCACCAGCAGCCAAGCTGCCCGCACATATACGCAGTATTTT.

As concerns this clonotype: This may arise from a read error, as a much more abundant clone is one base away. The chain recombines TRBV6-5 with TRBJ2-7; 7 bases are shared with TRBD2. CDR3 length: 16 residues. The V segment lost 7 bases and the J segment 3 bases; nucleotides outside the gene matches: 15. Looked up from germline, CDR1 is MNHEY and CDR2 is SVGAGI. In DNA, the CDR3 is TGTGCCAGCACTGAAACTCCGTCGGGAGGAAACTACGAGCAGTACTTC. The encoded protein is CASTETPSGGNYEQYF.

This clonotype was recorded once. At one end, the junction sequence differs from germline, possibly due to a read error. The chain joins TRBV10-2 to TRBJ2-1; D perhaps matches TRBD2 (6 bases). In germline, CDR1 is WSHSY, CDR2 SAAADI. The length of the CDR3 is 17 residues. The CDR3 nucleotides read TGCGTCAGCAGTGAGACCCCCCGGGCGGGATGCTACAATGAGCAGTTCTTC. Protein product: CVSSETPRAGCYNEQFF.

The chain joins TRBV10-2 to TRBJ1-4; no clear D gene. This CDR3 has 14 amino acids. Germline assignment: CDR1 WSHSY and CDR2 SAAADI. The germline V and J ends were trimmed by 2 bases and 0 bases, with 4 bases remaining between them. The CDR3 sequence is CASSETATNEKLFF. CDR3 in DNA: TGCGCCAGCAGTGAGACAGCAACTAATGAAAAACTGTTTTTT.

As to this clonotype: At one end, the junction sequence differs from germline, possibly due to a read error. This chain connects TRBV4-1 to TRBJ2-1, with 9 bases identical to TRBD1. The CDR3 spans 16 residues. Germline-derived CDR1 and CDR2 are MGHRA and YSYEKL. DNA of the CDR3: TGCGCCGGCAGCCAGGGGACAGGGATGTTTTACAATGAGCAGTTCTTC. This encodes CAGSQGTGMFYNEQFF.

For this clonotype: At one end the junction does not follow the germline gene, possibly because of a read error. The CDR3 reads CASTQYTGEATYERYF. CDR3 nucleotide sequence: TGCGCCAGCACCCAATACACGGGAGAGGCCACCTACGAGCGGTACTTC. The chain has TRBV4-3 and TRBJ2-7, with D perhaps matching TRBD2 (6 bases). CDR3 length: 16 amino acids. The germline CDR1 and CDR2 sequences are LGHNA and YSLEER.

In nucleotides, the CDR3 is TGTGCCAGCAGTAATGGGGGGAAAGTCCGCCATGAGCAGTTCTTC. This codes for CASSNGGKVRHEQFF. The gene calls are TRBV28 and TRBJ2-1; tentative D call: TRBD2 (6 bases). V lost 5 bases, J lost 8 bases, and 19 bases lay in between. Looked up from germline, CDR1 is MDHEN and CDR2 is SYDVKM. CDR3 length: 15 amino acids.

J is TRBJ2-5 and V is TRBV12-3 or TRBV12-4; possibly TRBD1 for D (6 bases). V was trimmed by 4 bases and J by 4 bases, leaving 19 bases between them. The CDR3 is 16 residues long. CDR3 DNA sequence: TGTGCCAGCAGTTCCAGGGGAAAGCTGCTCACAGAGACCCAGTACTTC. Translation gives CASSSRGKLLTETQYF.